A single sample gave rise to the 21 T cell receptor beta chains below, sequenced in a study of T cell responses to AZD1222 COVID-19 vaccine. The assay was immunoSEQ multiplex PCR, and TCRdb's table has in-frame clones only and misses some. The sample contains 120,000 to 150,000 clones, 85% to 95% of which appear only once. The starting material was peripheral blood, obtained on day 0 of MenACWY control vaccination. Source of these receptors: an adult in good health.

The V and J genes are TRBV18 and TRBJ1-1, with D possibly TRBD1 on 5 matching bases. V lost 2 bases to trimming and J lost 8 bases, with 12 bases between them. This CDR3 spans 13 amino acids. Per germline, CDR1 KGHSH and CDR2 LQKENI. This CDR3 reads CASSPTGDSEAFF. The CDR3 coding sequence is TGTGCCAGCTCACCAACCGGCGACAGCGAAGCTTTCTTT.

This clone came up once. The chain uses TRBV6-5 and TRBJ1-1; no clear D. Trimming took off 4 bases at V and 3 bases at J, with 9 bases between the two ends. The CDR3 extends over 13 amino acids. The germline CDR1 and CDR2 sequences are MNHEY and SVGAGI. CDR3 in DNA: TGTGCCAGCAGTTTATACGGAGACACTGAAGCTTTCTTT. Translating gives CASSLYGDTEAFF.

The CDR3 coding sequence is TGTGCCAGCAGCTTAGGGGCTCAGGGGGCTACGTCCTACGAGCAGTACTTC. Protein: CASSLGAQGATSYEQYF. This chain uses TRBV7-6 with TRBJ2-7; 8 bases map to TRBD1. The germline CDR1 and CDR2 sequences are SGHVS and FNYEAQ. The CDR3 sequence is 17 residues long. The junction had 9 bases not matched to a gene; V was cut back by 1 base and J by 1 base.

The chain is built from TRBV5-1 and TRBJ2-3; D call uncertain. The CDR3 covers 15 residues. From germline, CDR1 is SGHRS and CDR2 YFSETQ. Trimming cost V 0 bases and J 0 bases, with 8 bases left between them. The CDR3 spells CASSLEGGSTDTQYF. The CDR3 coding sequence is TGCGCCAGCAGCTTGGAGGGCGGAAGCACAGATACGCAGTATTTT.

The CDR3 loop is CASSSHTVFEQYF. The CDR3, as DNA: TGTGCCAGCAGTTCCCATACAGTTTTCGAGCAGTACTTC. The chain is built from TRBV12-3 or TRBV12-4 and TRBJ2-7; unclear D gene. The CDR3 covers 13 residues. V was trimmed by 4 bases and J by 6 bases, leaving 13 bases between them.

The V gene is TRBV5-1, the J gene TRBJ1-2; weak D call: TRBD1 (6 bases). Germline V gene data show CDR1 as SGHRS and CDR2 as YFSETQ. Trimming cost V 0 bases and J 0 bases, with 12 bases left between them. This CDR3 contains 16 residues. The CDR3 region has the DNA TGCGCCAGCAGCTTGGGTTGGACAGCCGCTAACTATGGCTACACCTTC. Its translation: CASSLGWTAANYGYTF.

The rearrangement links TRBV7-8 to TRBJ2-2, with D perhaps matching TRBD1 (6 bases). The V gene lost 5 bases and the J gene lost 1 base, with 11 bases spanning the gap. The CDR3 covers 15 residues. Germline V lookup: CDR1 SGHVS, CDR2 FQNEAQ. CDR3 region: CASSPQTGNTGELFF. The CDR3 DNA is TGTGCCAGCAGCCCCCAGACAGGGAACACCGGGGAGCTGTTTTTT.

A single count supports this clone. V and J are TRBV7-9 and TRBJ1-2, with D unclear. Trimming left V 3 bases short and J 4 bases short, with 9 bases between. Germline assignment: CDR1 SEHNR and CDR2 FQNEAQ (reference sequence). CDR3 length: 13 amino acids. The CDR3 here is CASSFEAFYGYTF. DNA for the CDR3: TGTGCCAGCAGCTTCGAGGCTTTCTATGGCTACACCTTC.

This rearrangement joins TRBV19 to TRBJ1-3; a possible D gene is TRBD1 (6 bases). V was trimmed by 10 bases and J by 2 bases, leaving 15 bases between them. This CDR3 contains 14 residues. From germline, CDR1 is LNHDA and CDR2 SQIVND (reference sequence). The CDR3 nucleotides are TGTGCCACCGGGACACGCAACCCTGGAAACACCATATATTTT. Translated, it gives CATGTRNPGNTIYF.

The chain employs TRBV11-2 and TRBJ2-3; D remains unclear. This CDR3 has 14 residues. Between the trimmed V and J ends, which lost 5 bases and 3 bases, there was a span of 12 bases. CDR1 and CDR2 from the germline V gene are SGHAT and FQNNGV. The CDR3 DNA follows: TGTGCCAGCAGCCTCTCAAGACTGACAGATACGCAGTATTTT. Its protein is CASSLSRLTDTQYF.

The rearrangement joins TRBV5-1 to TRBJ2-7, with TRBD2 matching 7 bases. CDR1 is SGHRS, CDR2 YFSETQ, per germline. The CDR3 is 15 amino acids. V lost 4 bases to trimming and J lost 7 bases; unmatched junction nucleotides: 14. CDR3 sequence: CASSVGGDGSLEQYF. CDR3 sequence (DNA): TGCGCCAGCAGCGTTGGGGGGGACGGATCCTTGGAGCAGTACTTC.

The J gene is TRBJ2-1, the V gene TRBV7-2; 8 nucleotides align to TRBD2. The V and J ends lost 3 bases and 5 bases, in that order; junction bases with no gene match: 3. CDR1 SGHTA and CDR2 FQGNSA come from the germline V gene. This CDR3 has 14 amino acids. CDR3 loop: CASSLRRGDNEQFF. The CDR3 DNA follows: TGTGCCAGCAGCTTGCGGCGGGGGGACAATGAGCAGTTCTTC.

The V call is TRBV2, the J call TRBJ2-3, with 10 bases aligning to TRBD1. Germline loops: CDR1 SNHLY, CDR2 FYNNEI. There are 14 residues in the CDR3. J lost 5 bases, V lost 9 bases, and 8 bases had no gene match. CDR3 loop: CASNRDRGGDTQYF. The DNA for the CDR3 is TGTGCCAGTAACCGGGACAGGGGTGGAGATACGCAGTATTTT. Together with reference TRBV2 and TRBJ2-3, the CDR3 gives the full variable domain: EPEVTQTPSHQVTQMGQEVILRCVPISNHLYFYWYRQILGQKVEFLVSFYNNEISEKSEIFDDQFSVERPDGSNFTLKIRSTKLEDSAMYFCASNRDRGGDTQYFGPGTRLTVL.

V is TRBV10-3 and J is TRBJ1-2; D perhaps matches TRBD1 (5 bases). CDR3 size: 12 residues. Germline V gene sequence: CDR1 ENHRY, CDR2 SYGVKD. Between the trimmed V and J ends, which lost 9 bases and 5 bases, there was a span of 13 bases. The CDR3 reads CAIQAREYGYTF. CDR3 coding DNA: TGTGCCATACAGGCGAGGGAATATGGCTACACCTTC.

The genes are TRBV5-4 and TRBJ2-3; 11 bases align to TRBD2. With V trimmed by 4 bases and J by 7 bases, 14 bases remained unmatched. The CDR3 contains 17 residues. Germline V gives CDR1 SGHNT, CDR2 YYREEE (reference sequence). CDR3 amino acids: CASSLQGGSGGVYTQYF. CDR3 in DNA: TGTGCCAGCAGCCTCCAAGGGGGTAGCGGGGGGGTGTATACGCAGTATTTT.

In DNA form, the CDR3 reads TGCAGCGTTGAACCTAGGGGGGGCCAAGGAGCTTTCTTT. Translating gives CSVEPRGGQGAFF. The chain uses TRBV29-1 and TRBJ1-1, with D maybe TRBD1 (6 bases). The CDR3 consists of 13 residues. CDR1 is SQVTM, CDR2 ANQGSEA, per germline. Trimming removed 2 bases from V and 10 bases from J, with 17 bases in between.

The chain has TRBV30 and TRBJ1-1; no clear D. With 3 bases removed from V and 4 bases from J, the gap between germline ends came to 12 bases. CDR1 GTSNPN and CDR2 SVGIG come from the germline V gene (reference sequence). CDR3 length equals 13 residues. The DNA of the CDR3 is TGTGCCTGGAGCCATCAGAGAACCACTGAAGCTTTCTTT. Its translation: CAWSHQRTTEAFF.

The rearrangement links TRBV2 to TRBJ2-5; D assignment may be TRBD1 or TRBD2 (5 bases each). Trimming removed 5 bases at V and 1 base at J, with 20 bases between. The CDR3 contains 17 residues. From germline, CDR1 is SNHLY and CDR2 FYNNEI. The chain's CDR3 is CASSIYGVGTIQETQYF. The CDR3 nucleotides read TGTGCCAGCAGTATCTATGGAGTGGGGACGATCCAAGAGACCCAGTACTTC.

The CDR3 reads CASSVAGGPRNEQFF. The CDR3 nucleotides are TGTGCCAGCAGCGTGGCGGGGGGGCCTCGGAATGAGCAGTTCTTC. The chain employs TRBV9 and TRBJ2-1, with 9 bases that match TRBD2. Germline assignment: CDR1 SGDLS and CDR2 YYNGEE. The CDR3 is 15 amino acids. V lost 2 bases and J lost 7; bases outside the gene matches: 7.

The chain's CDR3 is CASSLVAGYEQYF. The CDR3 DNA reads as TGTGCCAGCAGCTTAGTAGCAGGCTACGAGCAGTACTTC. J is TRBJ2-7 and V is TRBV11-3; D remains ambiguous. CDR1 SGHNT and CDR2 YENEEA come from the germline V gene. V gave up 1 base and J gave up 3 bases, with 7 bases separating them. CDR3 length: 13 amino acids.

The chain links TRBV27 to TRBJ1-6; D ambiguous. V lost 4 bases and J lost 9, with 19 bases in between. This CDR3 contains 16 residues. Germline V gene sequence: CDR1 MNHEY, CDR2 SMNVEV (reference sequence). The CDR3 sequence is CASSYLGPKGPSPLHF. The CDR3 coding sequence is TGTGCCAGCAGTTATCTTGGGCCAAAGGGCCCTTCACCCCTCCACTTT.